This TCR beta chain was obtained from a study of CD8 T cell repertoires and HIV-1 epitope variants. Study-level background: Separate wells received one of Twenty-five Gag or Nef variant peptides. Tested: three Gag epitope families, Nef HW9 and YT9. An approximately eleven-day culture received IL-2, IL-7 and IL-15 on days 3 and 7. Study-level findings and limits: Most of the nine antigen-specific clonotypes appeared cross-reactive to autologous or escape variants.

CDR1 and CDR2 from the germline V gene are MNHNS and SASEGT. Losses at the gene ends were 5 bases for V and 6 bases for J; bases not matched to a gene: 10. There are 14 residues in the CDR3. Points on this clone: Its specificity is not known.

Here immunoSEQ multiplex PCR was the method, and the copy in TCRdb shows in-frame clones only, minus some. The sample includes about 5,600 clones, about 70% of them seen just once. This rearrangement joins TRBV6-1 to TRBJ2-7, with TRBD1 matching over 7 bases. Material for sequencing was cultured CD8+ T cells derived from PBMCs. This receptor was taken from a male donor with HIV. CDR3 in DNA: TGTGCCAGCAGTCGAGACAGGGATTCGGGCGAGCAGTACTTC. This translates into CASSRDRDSGEQYF.